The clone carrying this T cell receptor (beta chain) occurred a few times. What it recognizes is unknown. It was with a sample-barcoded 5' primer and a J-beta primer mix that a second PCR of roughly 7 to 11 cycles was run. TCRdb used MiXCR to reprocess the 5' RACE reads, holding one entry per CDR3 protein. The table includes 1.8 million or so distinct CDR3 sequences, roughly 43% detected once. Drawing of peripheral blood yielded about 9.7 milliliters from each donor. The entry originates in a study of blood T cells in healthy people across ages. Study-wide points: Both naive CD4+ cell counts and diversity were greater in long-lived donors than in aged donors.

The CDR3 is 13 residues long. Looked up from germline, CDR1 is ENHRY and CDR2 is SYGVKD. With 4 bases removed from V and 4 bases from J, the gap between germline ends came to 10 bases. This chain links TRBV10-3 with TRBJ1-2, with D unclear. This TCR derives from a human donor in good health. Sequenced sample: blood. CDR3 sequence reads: CAISGAESYGYTF. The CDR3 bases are TGTGCCATCAGTGGAGCGGAATCCTATGGCTACACCTTC.